This T cell receptor (beta chain) was identified during a study of T-cell reconstitution after alpha-beta-depleted transplantation in children. Per the germline V gene, CDR1 is SGDLS and CDR2 is YYNGEE. J gave up 0 bases and V 0 bases, and 11 bases lay outside the gene matches. This CDR3 has 20 residues. For TCRbeta, the library was prepared with unique molecular identifiers. TCRdb independently ran MiXCR on the PCR reads; one entry per CDR3 protein. The sample has some 400,000 distinct CDR3 sequences, just over 20% seen once. The V call is TRBV9, the J call TRBJ2-1, with 11 bases matching TRBD2. The material was PBMCs from the stem cell graft donor, obtained from the stem cell graft. This sequence was found in a human donor who donated a stem cell graft to a child with acute myeloid leukemia. The CDR3 loop is CASSVEVTSGSVSSYNEQFF. CDR3 nucleotides: TGTGCCAGCAGCGTAGAGGTAACTAGCGGGAGTGTAAGCTCCTACAATGAGCAGTTCTTC.